A single sample gave rise to the 7 T cell receptor beta chains below, sequenced in a study of control samples from healthy donors and cancer patients (dated by TCRdb to 2018 to 2020). The method behind the library was the immunoSEQ multiplex PCR assay. This is the immuneACCESS table as TCRdb keeps it, with only in-frame sequences that have V and J called. A part of the clones is gone; compared with another copy, unresolved V genes explain less than half, and the rest is unexplained. In all, the sample holds about 98,000 clones, and around 80% of those were seen once. The ten largest clones represent 2% to 2.5% of the sample. Sequencing used blood. These receptor sequences come from a man aged 55 to 70 in good health.

The chain uses TRBV15 and TRBJ2-1; D is unclear. The CDR3 is made up of 13 amino acids. Germline V gene data show CDR1 as LNHNV and CDR2 as YYDKDF (reference sequence). V was pared by 1 base and J by 3 bases, with 4 bases between. In DNA form, the CDR3 reads TGTGCCACCAGCAGAGGTGACTACAATGAGCAGTTCTTC. It specifies CATSRGDYNEQFF. The full variable domain, with the rest looked up from reference TRBV15 and TRBJ2-1, is DAMVIQNPRYQVTQFGKPVTLSCSQTLNHNVMYWYQQKSSQAPKLLFHYYDKDFNNEADTPDNFQSRRPNTSFCFLDIRSPGLGDTAMYLCATSRGDYNEQFFGPGTRLTVL.

CDR3 in amino acids: CASSLEGSGNTIYF. Written as DNA, the CDR3 is TGCGCCAGCAGCTTGGAAGGAAGTGGAAACACCATATATTTT. This chain joins TRBV5-1 and TRBJ1-3; D unclear. Germline-derived CDR1 and CDR2 are SGHRS and YFSETQ. This CDR3 region has 14 residues. The ends were cut back, 0 bases at V and 3 bases at J, with 7 bases in the middle.

The chain employs TRBV23-1 and TRBJ2-1; 7 bases match TRBD1. TRBV23-1 is flagged as an ORF with uncertain function. V was pared by 6 bases and J by 0 bases, with 8 bases of the junction left unmatched. The CDR3 totals 16 residues. The CDR3, as DNA: TGCGCCAGCAGGCCCCCGGGACAGATCTCCTACAATGAGCAGTTCTTC. Amino acid sequence: CASRPPGQISYNEQFF.

This chain uses TRBV3-1 (or the pseudogene TRBV3-2) with TRBJ2-3; tentatively, D is TRBD2 (5 bases). Germline V gene sequence: CDR1 LGHDT, CDR2 YNNKEL (reference sequence). V lost 1 base to trimming and J lost 0 bases, with 14 bases between them. This CDR3 has 17 amino acids. The CDR3 reads CASSQGTSWTSTDTQYF. CDR3 DNA sequence: TGTGCCAGCAGCCAAGGAACATCTTGGACTAGCACAGATACGCAGTATTTT.

The DNA for the CDR3 is TGTGCCACCAGTGACCGACAGGAGACTGAAGCTTTCTTT. Encoded protein: CATSDRQETEAFF. The chain couples TRBV24-1 to TRBJ1-1; perhaps TRBD1 as D (6 bases). CDR1 KGHDR and CDR2 SFDVKD come from the germline V gene. Trimming removed 4 bases from V and 5 bases from J, with 10 bases in between. The CDR3 is 13 amino acids.

Only one count was recorded for this clone. The chain employs TRBV9 and TRBJ1-1; D uncertain. The V gene's germline CDR1 is SGDLS and CDR2 YYNGEE. The CDR3 is made up of 14 amino acids. V lost 3 bases and J 6 bases, leaving 15 bases between the germline ends. In nucleotides, the CDR3 is TGTGCCAGCAGCGCCTCCCTGGTTGACCCTGAAGCTTTCTTT. Its translation: CASSASLVDPEAFF. The full variable domain, its missing parts supplied by reference TRBV9 and TRBJ1-1, is DSGVTQTPKHLITATGQRVTLRCSPRSGDLSVYWYQQSLDQGLQFLIQYYNGEERAKGNILERFSAQQFPDLHSELNLSSLELGDSALYFCASSASLVDPEAFFGQGTRLTVV.

This clone was found a few times. The chain is built from TRBV24-1 and TRBJ1-2; no definite D call. The CDR3 runs to 14 residues. Trimming pared 8 bases from V and 4 bases from J, leaving 16 bases between. Germline CDR1 reads KGHDR; CDR2 reads SFDVKD. The CDR3: CATIVHSRPYGYTF. CDR3 in DNA: TGTGCCACCATAGTCCATTCCAGGCCCTATGGCTACACCTTC.